This entry lists 8 T cell receptor beta chains sequenced from one sample in a study of cytomegalovirus exposure and HLA in healthy donors. The primer mix had 60 Vbeta and 13 Jbeta primers. Sequenced by immunoSEQ multiplex PCR; TCRdb stores in-frame clones only, minus some. The sample shows 210,000 or so clones, nearly 80% of them seen only once. The material sequenced was PBMCs. The source of these receptors is a man between 18 and 29 years old in good health and CMV-seronegative.

V is TRBV6-5 and J is TRBJ2-3; perhaps TRBD1 as D (6 bases). This CDR3 is built from 15 residues. Between the trimmed V and J ends, which lost 2 bases and 7 bases, there was a span of 16 bases. Germline V gene sequence: CDR1 MNHEY, CDR2 SVGAGI. The DNA for the CDR3 is TGTGCCAGCAGTTACCCCAGGGGATCTCGATATACGCAGTATTTT. It codes for CASSYPRGSRYTQYF.

This chain joins TRBV28 and TRBJ2-7; D is possibly TRBD1 (5 bases). The V end was cut by 5 bases, the J end by 3 bases, with 11 bases between. The CDR3 has 13 amino acids. Looked up from germline, CDR1 is MDHEN and CDR2 is SYDVKM. The CDR3 sequence: CASSLRGHYEQYF. The CDR3 coding sequence is TGTGCCAGCAGTCTTAGGGGCCACTACGAGCAGTACTTC.

The rearrangement links TRBV7-6 to TRBJ2-7, with 7 bases aligning to TRBD1. The V segment lost 1 base and the J segment 1 base; nucleotides outside the gene matches: 4. Looked up from germline, CDR1 is SGHVS and CDR2 is FNYEAQ. CDR3 length: 15 amino acids. The CDR3 region has the DNA TGTGCCAGCAGCTTAGAGACAGGGAGTTCCTACGAGCAGTACTTC. This sequence encodes CASSLETGSSYEQYF.

This chain joins TRBV6-1 and TRBJ2-3; 7 bases are a match to TRBD1. This CDR3 has 15 residues. V was pared by 4 bases and J by 4 bases, with 8 bases of the junction left unmatched. Germline V lookup: CDR1 MNHNS, CDR2 SASEGT. Here the CDR3 DNA reads TGTGCCAGCAGTGTAGACAGGGTATCGTCAGATACGCAGTATTTT. It yields the protein CASSVDRVSSDTQYF.

The chain links TRBV9 to TRBJ1-1; 9 nucleotides match TRBD1. Germline V lookup: CDR1 SGDLS, CDR2 YYNGEE. The trim removed 0 bases at V and 3 bases at J, leaving 3 bases unmatched. The length of the CDR3 is 15 residues. DNA of the CDR3: TGTGCCAGCAGCGTAGGGACAGGGGTGTACACTGAAGCTTTCTTT. It is translated as CASSVGTGVYTEAFF.

The CDR3 is CASSEYRDTAYEQYF. For the CDR3, the DNA is TGTGCCAGCAGTGAATACCGGGACACCGCCTACGAGCAGTACTTC. The V call is TRBV25-1, the J call TRBJ2-7; possibly TRBD1 for D (6 bases). The germline CDR1 and CDR2 sequences are MGHDK and SYGVNS. The length of the CDR3 is 15 residues. The V end lost 0 bases, the J end lost 2 bases, and 11 bases lay between the germline ends.

This sequence joins TRBV11-2 and TRBJ2-7; a weak D match, TRBD2 (6 bases). The CDR3 is made up of 17 amino acids. The ends were cut back, 1 base at V and 0 bases at J, with 16 bases in the middle. Germline lookup yields CDR1 SGHAT and CDR2 FQNNGV. CDR3 protein: CASSLVRGKGNSYEQYF. The CDR3 bases are TGTGCCAGCAGCTTAGTACGGGGGAAAGGGAACTCCTACGAGCAGTACTTC.

This chain uses TRBV28 with TRBJ1-1, with D tentatively TRBD1 (6 bases). There are 15 residues in the CDR3. The V and J ends lost 5 bases and 1 base respectively, with 14 bases between them. CDR1 and CDR2 (germline): MDHEN, SYDVKM. The CDR3 nucleotides read TGTGCCAGCAGTCCCTACAGGGTCTCGAACACTGAAGCTTTCTTT. It codes for CASSPYRVSNTEAFF.